These 24 T cell receptor beta chains were sequenced from one sample in a study of T cell responses to AZD1222 COVID-19 vaccine. TCRdb's copy holds only in-frame clones and misses some; the assay was immunoSEQ multiplex PCR. The sample includes 100,000 to 150,000 clones, roughly 86% seen only once; the top ten take less than 15%. The sample consisted of peripheral blood, taken on day 0 of AZD1222 vaccination. Receptors originate from an adult in good health.

The rearrangement uses TRBV9 and TRBJ2-1, with D possibly matching TRBD2 (6 bases). V was pared by 0 bases and J by 0 bases, with 10 bases between. This CDR3 spans 16 amino acids. Germline V gene lookup returns CDR1 SGDLS and CDR2 YYNGEE. CDR3 sequence reads: CASSVAGGISYNEQFF. The CDR3 DNA follows: TGTGCCAGCAGCGTAGCTGGGGGGATCTCCTACAATGAGCAGTTCTTC. Full variable domain (missing parts from reference TRBV9 and TRBJ2-1): DSGVTQTPKHLITATGQRVTLRCSPRSGDLSVYWYQQSLDQGLQFLIQYYNGEERAKGNILERFSAQQFPDLHSELNLSSLELGDSALYFCASSVAGGISYNEQFFGPGTRLTVL.

This clone was seen a handful of times. The chain employs TRBV28 and TRBJ1-2; the match to TRBD1 covers 10 bases. V was pared by 5 bases and J by 3 bases, with 9 bases of the junction left unmatched. The CDR3 totals 16 residues. CDR1 MDHEN and CDR2 SYDVKM come from the germline V gene. The CDR3 sequence: CASSLYLGTGDYGYTF. The CDR3 DNA is TGTGCCAGCAGTCTCTACCTCGGGACAGGGGACTATGGCTACACCTTC.

J is TRBJ2-4 and V is TRBV27, with 16 nucleotides matching TRBD2. The CDR3 runs 17 residues. CDR1 is MNHEY and CDR2 is SMNVEV in the germline V gene (reference sequence). The ends lost 6 bases at V and 1 base at J; junction bases unmatched: 3. The CDR3 coding sequence is TGTGCCAGCAGGGGACTAGCGGGAGGGCCGGCCAAAAACATTCAGTACTTC. Its translation: CASRGLAGGPAKNIQYF.

This chain uses TRBV19 with TRBJ1-3; D is uncertain. The CDR3 runs to 14 residues. CDR1 and CDR2 from the germline V gene are LNHDA and SQIVND (reference sequence). Trimming pared 3 bases from V and 8 bases from J, leaving 14 bases between. The CDR3 DNA follows: TGTGCCAGTAGTATTCCCGGTCTGGGCGACACCATATATTTT. It encodes CASSIPGLGDTIYF.

The V and J genes are TRBV5-1 and TRBJ1-1; 7 bases are shared with TRBD1. The germline CDR1 and CDR2 sequences are SGHRS and YFSETQ. V trimming: 0 bases; J trimming: 5 bases; junction bases outside the gene matches: 4. This CDR3 has 14 amino acids. CDR3 bases: TGCGCCAGCAGCTTGGAACAGGGGTGGACTGAAGCTTTCTTT. Its protein is CASSLEQGWTEAFF.

This clone was detected once. This rearrangement joins TRBV5-1 to TRBJ2-5, with unresolved D. CDR3 length: 14 residues. Germline V gene lookup returns CDR1 SGHRS and CDR2 YFSETQ. V lost 4 bases, J lost 2 bases, and 12 bases lay in between. The CDR3, as DNA: TGCGCCAGCAGCGTTTTGGGTGCACAAGAGACCCAGTACTTC. Amino acid sequence: CASSVLGAQETQYF. Based on the CDR3 plus reference TRBV5-1 and TRBJ2-5, the full variable domain is KAGVTQTPRYLIKTRGQQVTLSCSPISGHRSVSWYQQTPGQGLQFLFEYFSETQRNKGNFPGRFSGRQFSNSRSEMNVSTLELGDSALYLCASSVLGAQETQYFGPGTRLLVL.

The chain carries TRBV7-6 and TRBJ1-3; D not resolved. CDR3 length: 16 amino acids. Germline lookup yields CDR1 SGHVS and CDR2 FNYEAQ. With 6 bases removed from V and 0 bases from J, the gap between germline ends came to 15 bases. The CDR3 protein is CASSPGNSRSGNTIYF. The CDR3 DNA is TGTGCCAGCAGTCCGGGTAACTCACGCTCTGGAAACACCATATATTTT.

This clone ranks as medium-sized. The chain is built from TRBV11-1 and TRBJ1-6, with D possibly matching TRBD1 (5 bases). The V gene's germline CDR1 is SGHAT and CDR2 FQDESV (reference sequence). The CDR3 is made up of 15 amino acids. V lost 1 base to trimming and J lost 6 bases, with 10 bases between them. CDR3 DNA: TGTGCCAGCAGCTTAGAGGACCAGGGTAATTCACCCCTCCACTTT. Protein product: CASSLEDQGNSPLHF. The complete variable domain, with remaining parts taken from reference TRBV11-1 and TRBJ1-6, reads EAEVAQSPRYKITEKSQAVAFWCDPISGHATLYWYRQILGQGPELLVQFQDESVVDDSQLPKDRFSAERLKGVDSTLKIQPAELGDSAMYLCASSLEDQGNSPLHFGNGTRLTVT.

The V gene is TRBV6-2 or TRBV6-3, the J gene TRBJ1-2; D is uncertain. Germline CDR1 is MNHEY and CDR2 is SVGEGT. Deletions cut 5 bases from V and 5 bases from J, with 12 bases between. The CDR3 has 13 residues. CDR3 sequence (DNA): TGTGCCAGCAGTGGCAGAGACTTTTATGGCTACACCTTC. Its protein product is CASSGRDFYGYTF.

The chain uses TRBV28 and TRBJ1-2; D gene ambiguous. Trimming removed 5 bases at V and 3 bases at J, with 13 bases between. The CDR3 is 14 residues long. Germline values: CDR1 MDHEN, CDR2 SYDVKM. The CDR3 loop reads CASSPGGDYYGYTF. In DNA form, the CDR3 reads TGTGCCAGCAGTCCCGGCGGCGATTACTATGGCTACACCTTC.

Of note for this clone: In the same sample, other DNA sequences code for this CDR3. V gene TRBV5-1 combines with J gene TRBJ2-3; D gene ambiguous. From germline, CDR1 is SGHRS and CDR2 YFSETQ. The V end was cut by 1 base, the J end by 2 bases, with 2 bases between. The CDR3 covers 12 residues. CDR3 sequence (DNA): TGCGCCAGCAGCTTGAACACAGATACGCAGTATTTT. It is translated as CASSLNTDTQYF.

This chain connects TRBV19 to TRBJ2-7; perhaps TRBD2 as D (5 bases). Trimming pared 6 bases from V and 1 base from J, leaving 16 bases between. The germline gives CDR1 LNHDA, CDR2 SQIVND (reference sequence). The CDR3 length is 15 residues. The DNA of the CDR3 is TGTGCCAGTAGAAATCGGAGGAACCCTTCCTACGAGCAGTACTTC. As protein: CASRNRRNPSYEQYF. Using reference TRBV19 and TRBJ2-7 for the parts outside the CDR3, the full variable domain is DGGITQSPKYLFRKEGQNVTLSCEQNLNHDAMYWYRQDPGQGLRLIYYSQIVNDFQKGDIAEGYSVSREKKESFPLTVTSAQKNPTAFYLCASRNRRNPSYEQYFGPGTRLTVT.

This clone was seen once. The chain links TRBV7-8 to TRBJ1-2; TRBD1 aligns across 7 bases. The CDR3 spans 14 residues. CDR1 is SGHVS, CDR2 FQNEAQ, per germline. Unmatched junction bases numbered 1, after V lost 3 bases and J lost 0 bases. DNA of the CDR3: TGTGCCAGCAGCTTGACAGGGTCTAACTATGGCTACACCTTC. Amino acid sequence: CASSLTGSNYGYTF. The entire variable domain, with the rest obtained from reference TRBV7-8 and TRBJ1-2, is as follows: GAGVSQSPRYKVAKRGQDVALRCDPISGHVSLFWYQQALGQGPEFLTYFQNEAQLDKSGLPSDRFFAERPEGSVSTLKIQRTQQEDSAVYLCASSLTGSNYGYTFGSGTRLTVV.

The chain is built from TRBV7-8 and TRBJ2-3; TRBD1 agrees at 7 bases. The CDR3 is 15 residues long. CDR1 SGHVS and CDR2 FQNEAQ come from the germline V gene. V shed 5 bases and J 2 bases; nucleotides not matched to a gene: 7. CDR3 protein: CASSQDTGDTDTQYF. The CDR3, as DNA: TGTGCCAGCAGCCAAGATACAGGGGACACAGATACGCAGTATTTT.

The chain recombines TRBV7-9 with TRBJ1-1; no reliable D call. Germline CDR1 is SEHNR and CDR2 is FQNEAQ (reference sequence). The V end lost 1 base, the J end lost 3 bases, and 3 bases lay between the germline ends. The CDR3 runs to 12 residues. The CDR3 DNA reads TGTGCCAGCAGCTTAGAGGACACTGAAGCTTTCTTT. Residues: CASSLEDTEAFF.

This clone was observed a handful of times. J is TRBJ1-1 and V is TRBV28, with a tentative D call TRBD1 (5 bases). The CDR3 sequence is 15 residues long. The germline CDR1 and CDR2 sequences are MDHEN and SYDVKM. The V and J ends lost 9 bases and 1 base respectively, with 18 bases between them. The CDR3 sequence is CASLDGGVGNTEAFF. The CDR3 DNA reads as TGTGCCAGTTTAGACGGGGGAGTCGGGAACACTGAAGCTTTCTTT. Full variable domain (remainder filled in from reference TRBV28 and TRBJ1-1): DVKVTQSSRYLVKRTGEKVFLECVQDMDHENMFWYRQDPGLGLRLIYFSYDVKMKEKGDIPEGYSVSREKKERFSLILESASTNQTSMYLCASLDGGVGNTEAFFGQGTRLTVV.

This clone was picked up one time. The chain has TRBV7-2 and TRBJ1-4; maybe TRBD1 (5 bases). V lost 5 bases, J lost 4 bases, and 14 bases lay in between. CDR1 and CDR2 (germline): SGHTA, FQGNSA. CDR3 length: 15 amino acids. The CDR3 bases are TGTGCCAGCAGCACAAGCCAGGGTTTTAATGAAAAACTGTTTTTT. The encoded protein is CASSTSQGFNEKLFF.

The genes are TRBV5-3 and TRBJ2-7, with 8 bases fitting TRBD1. TRBV5-3 is noted as an ORF with a role that remains uncertain. V trimming: 4 bases; J trimming: 3 bases; junction bases outside the gene matches: 21. CDR3 length: 19 residues. The CDR3 loop reads CARSTTGTGDDVFNYEQYF. For the CDR3, the DNA is TGTGCCAGAAGCACAACCGGGACAGGCGACGACGTCTTTAACTACGAGCAGTACTTC.

The chain recombines TRBV27 with TRBJ2-2; D is unclear. The V gene's germline CDR1 is MNHEY and CDR2 SMNVEV (reference sequence). CDR3 size: 14 residues. V was trimmed by 6 bases and J by 0 bases, leaving 8 bases between them. In nucleotides, the CDR3 is TGTGCCAGCAGCCTTTGGGCGAACACCGGGGAGCTGTTTTTT. Translating it yields CASSLWANTGELFF.

The chain couples TRBV29-1 to TRBJ1-5; 7 nucleotides line up with TRBD1. Germline V gives CDR1 SQVTM, CDR2 ANQGSEA. The CDR3 is 17 amino acids. J lost 1 base, V lost 6 bases, and 15 bases had no gene match. The CDR3 DNA is TGCAGCGTCGCGGGACAGATAGTGGGGTGGAGCAATCAGCCCCAGCATTTT. Translating gives CSVAGQIVGWSNQPQHF. The full variable domain, completed using reference TRBV29-1 and TRBJ1-5, is SAVISQKPSRDICQRGTSLTIQCQVDSQVTMMFWYRQQPGQSLTLIATANQGSEATYESGFVIDKFPISRPNLTFSTLTVSNMSPEDSSIYLCSVAGQIVGWSNQPQHFGDGTRLSIL.

The rearrangement joins TRBV5-1 to TRBJ1-4; 7 nucleotides match TRBD1. This CDR3 spans 13 amino acids. V shed 7 bases, J shed 11 bases, and the junction held 11 bases outside the gene matches. Germline CDR1 reads SGHRS; CDR2 reads YFSETQ. CDR3 region: CASAGQDFEKLFF. Here the CDR3 DNA reads TGCGCCAGCGCCGGACAGGACTTTGAGAAACTGTTTTTT.

The chain couples TRBV11-2 to TRBJ1-1; 7 bases line up with TRBD1. The J segment lost 5 bases and the V segment lost 5 bases, leaving 11 bases of the junction unmatched. Germline CDR1 SGHAT, CDR2 FQNNGV. The CDR3 is 15 amino acids. CDR3 residues: CASSPPTGADTEAFF. CDR3 in DNA: TGTGCCAGCAGCCCCCCAACAGGGGCGGATACTGAAGCTTTCTTT.

The chain couples TRBV9 to TRBJ2-3, with a tentative D call TRBD2 (6 bases). The germline V and J ends were trimmed by 0 bases and 2 bases, with 13 bases remaining between them. The CDR3 totals 16 residues. The germline V gene has CDR1 SGDLS and CDR2 YYNGEE. For the CDR3, the DNA is TGTGCCAGCAGCGTAGCGGGACTCGGGAACACAGATACGCAGTATTTT. Protein sequence: CASSVAGLGNTDTQYF.

The chain combines TRBV27 with TRBJ2-7, with 8 bases that match TRBD1. The CDR3 contains 13 residues. Trimming at V came to 3 bases and at J to 7 bases, leaving 5 bases not matched to a gene. CDR1 and CDR2 from the germline V gene are MNHEY and SMNVEV (reference sequence). CDR3: CASSFSGGREQYF. DNA of the CDR3: TGTGCCAGCAGTTTTTCAGGGGGCAGGGAGCAGTACTTC.